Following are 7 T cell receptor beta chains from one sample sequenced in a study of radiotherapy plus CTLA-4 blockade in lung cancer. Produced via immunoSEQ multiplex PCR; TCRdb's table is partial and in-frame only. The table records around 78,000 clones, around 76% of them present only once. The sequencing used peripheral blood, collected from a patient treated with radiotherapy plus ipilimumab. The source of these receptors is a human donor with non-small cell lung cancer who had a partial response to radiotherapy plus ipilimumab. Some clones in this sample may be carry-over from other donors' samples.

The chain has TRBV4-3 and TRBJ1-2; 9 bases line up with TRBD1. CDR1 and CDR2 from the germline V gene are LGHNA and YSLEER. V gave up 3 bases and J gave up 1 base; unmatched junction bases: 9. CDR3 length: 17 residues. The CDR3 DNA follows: TGCGCCAGCAGCCACCTGGGACAGGGCGTCGGTAACTATGGCTACACCTTC. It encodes CASSHLGQGVGNYGYTF.

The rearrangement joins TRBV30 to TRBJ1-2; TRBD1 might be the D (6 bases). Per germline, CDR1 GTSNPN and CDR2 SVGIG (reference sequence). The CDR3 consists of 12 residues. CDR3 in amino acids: CAANREVQGYTF. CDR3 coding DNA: TGTGCGGCTAACAGGGAAGTTCAAGGCTACACCTTC.

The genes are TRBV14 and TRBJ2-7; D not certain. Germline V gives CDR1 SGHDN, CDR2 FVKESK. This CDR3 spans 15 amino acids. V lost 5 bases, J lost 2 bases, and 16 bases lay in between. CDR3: CASSTIHQIPYEQYF. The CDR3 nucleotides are TGTGCCAGCAGCACAATACACCAAATTCCCTACGAGCAGTACTTC.

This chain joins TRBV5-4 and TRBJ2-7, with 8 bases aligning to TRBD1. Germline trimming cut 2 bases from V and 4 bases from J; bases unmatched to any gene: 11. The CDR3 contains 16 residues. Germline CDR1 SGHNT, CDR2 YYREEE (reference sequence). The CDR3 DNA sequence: TGTGCCAGCAGCTTTGGATGGACAGGGCCCGTTTACGAGCAGTACTTC. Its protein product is CASSFGWTGPVYEQYF. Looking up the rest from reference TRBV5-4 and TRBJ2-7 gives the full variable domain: ETGVTQSPTHLIKTRGQQVTLRCSSQSGHNTVSWYQQALGQGPQFIFQYYREEENGRGNFPPRFSGLQFPNYSSELNVNALELDDSALYLCASSFGWTGPVYEQYFGPGTRLTVT.

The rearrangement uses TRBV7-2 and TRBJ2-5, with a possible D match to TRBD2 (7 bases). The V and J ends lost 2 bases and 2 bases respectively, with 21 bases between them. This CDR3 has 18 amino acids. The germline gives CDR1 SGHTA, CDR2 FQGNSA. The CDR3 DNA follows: TGTGCCAGCAGCTTATCTGGGGGGGGTGGGGGCCGGCAAGAGACCCAGTACTTC. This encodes CASSLSGGGGGRQETQYF. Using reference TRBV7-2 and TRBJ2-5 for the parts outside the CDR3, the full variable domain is GAGVSQSPSNKVTEKGKDVELRCDPISGHTALYWYRQSLGQGLEFLIYFQGNSAPDKSGLPSDRFSAERTGGSVSTLTIQRTQQEDSAVYLCASSLSGGGGGRQETQYFGPGTRLLVL.

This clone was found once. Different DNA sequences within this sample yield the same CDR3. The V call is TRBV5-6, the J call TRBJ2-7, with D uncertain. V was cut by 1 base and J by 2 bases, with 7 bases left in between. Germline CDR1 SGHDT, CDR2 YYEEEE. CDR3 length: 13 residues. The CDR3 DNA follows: TGTGCCAGCAGCTTGTATGGGCCCTACGAGCAGTACTTC. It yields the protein CASSLYGPYEQYF. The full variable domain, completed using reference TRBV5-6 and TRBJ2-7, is DAGVTQSPTHLIKTRGQQVTLRCSPKSGHDTVSWYQQALGQGPQFIFQYYEEEERQRGNFPDRFSGHQFPNYSSELNVNALLLGDSALYLCASSLYGPYEQYFGPGTRLTVT.

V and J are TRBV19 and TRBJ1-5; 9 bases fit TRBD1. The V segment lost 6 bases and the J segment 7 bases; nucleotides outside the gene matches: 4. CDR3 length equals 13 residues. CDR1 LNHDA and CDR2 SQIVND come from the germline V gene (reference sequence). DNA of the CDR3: TGTGCCAGTAGCGGACAGGGGCGGCAGCCCCAGCATTTT. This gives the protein CASSGQGRQPQHF.